The T cell receptor beta chain described here comes from a study of blood T cell repertoires in COVID-19. Study-level background: The study drew acute and convalescent COVID-19 samples from the United States, Italy and Spain. In each case, the material was cDNA or gDNA derived from T cells, B-cell-depleted T cells, or PBMCs.

CDR3 length: 16 residues. The germline V gene has CDR1 MNHNS and CDR2 SASEGT. V gave up 4 bases and J gave up 1 base; unmatched junction bases: 3. Methods used by the authors: It was from reference gene primer amplification that nucleated cell counts were estimated. Data came from immunoSEQ multiplex PCR; TCRdb stores just in-frame clones and leaves some out. The DNA was the basis for D and trimming; V, J and clone size are from that table. This table has about 350,000 clones, around nine tenths appearing once. This receptor was obtained from a young woman who had been exposed to COVID-19. Source material: PBMCs or T cells enriched from blood (not recorded which). The chain carries TRBV6-1 and TRBJ2-2, with 10 bases identical to TRBD2. The CDR3 loop reads CASSALAGVNTGELFF. In DNA, the CDR3 is TGTGCCAGCAGTGCCCTAGCGGGAGTGAACACCGGGGAGCTGTTTTTT.